This TCR beta chain originates from a study of T cell responses to AZD1222 COVID-19 vaccine. The study's findings and limits: A mostly white British donor set with more females was recruited, and clonal diversity was possibly underestimated. Close to half of spike-specific TCRs reportedly recognize unmutated variant regions.

Germline CDR1 and CDR2: MNHEY and SMNVEV (reference sequence). The CDR3 has 11 residues. Trimming pared 6 bases from V and 3 bases from J, leaving 6 bases between. TCRdb's table, derived via immunoSEQ multiplex PCR, lists solely in-frame clones and lacks some. Counted here are tens of thousands of clones, approximately 80% occurring once; the ten biggest clones make up under 25%. This clone showed up just a few times. Its antigen remains unknown. The genes are TRBV27 and TRBJ2-7; D is possibly TRBD1 (6 bases). The specimen comprised peripheral blood, sampled on day 0 of AZD1222 vaccination. This sequence originates from an adult in good health. CDR3 sequence: CASRQGYEQYF. CDR3 coding DNA: TGTGCCAGCAGACAGGGCTACGAGCAGTACTTC.